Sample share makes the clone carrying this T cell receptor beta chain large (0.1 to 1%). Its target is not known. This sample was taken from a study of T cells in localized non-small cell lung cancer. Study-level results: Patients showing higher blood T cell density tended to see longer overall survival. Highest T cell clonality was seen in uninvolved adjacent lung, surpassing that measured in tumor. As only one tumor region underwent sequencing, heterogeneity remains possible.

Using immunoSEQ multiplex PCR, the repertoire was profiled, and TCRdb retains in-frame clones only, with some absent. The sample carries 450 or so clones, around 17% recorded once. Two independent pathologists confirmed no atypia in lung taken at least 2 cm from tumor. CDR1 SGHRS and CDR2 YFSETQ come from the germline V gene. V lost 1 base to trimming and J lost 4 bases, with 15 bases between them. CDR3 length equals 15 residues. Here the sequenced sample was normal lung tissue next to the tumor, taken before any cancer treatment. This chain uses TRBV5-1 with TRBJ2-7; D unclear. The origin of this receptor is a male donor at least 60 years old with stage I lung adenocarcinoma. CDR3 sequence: CASSLRGTETYEQYV. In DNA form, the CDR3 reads TGCGCCAGCAGCTTGAGAGGCACGGAGACTTACGAGCAGTACGTC.